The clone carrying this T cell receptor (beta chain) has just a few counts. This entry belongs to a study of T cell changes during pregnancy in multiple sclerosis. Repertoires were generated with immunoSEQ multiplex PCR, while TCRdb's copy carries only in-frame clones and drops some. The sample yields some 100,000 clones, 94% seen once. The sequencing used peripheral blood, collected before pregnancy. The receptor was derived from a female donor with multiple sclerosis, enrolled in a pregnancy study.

The CDR3 is CASSQDRWQGAVAGANVLTF. CDR3 bases: TGCGCCAGCAGCCAAGATCGGTGGCAGGGGGCGGTTGCTGGGGCCAACGTCCTGACTTTC. This chain links TRBV4-1 with TRBJ2-6, with 8 bases identical to TRBD1. This CDR3 has 20 residues. V was pared by 0 bases and J by 2 bases, with 12 bases of the junction left unmatched. Germline V gene lookup returns CDR1 MGHRA and CDR2 YSYEKL.